The 27 T cell receptor beta chains in this list originate from one sample, sequenced in a study of identical twins. TCRdb processed the 5' RACE reads anew with MiXCR; each CDR3 protein has one entry. The sample contains 1.5 million to 2 million distinct CDR3 sequences, 32% of which appear only once. Sequencing used cord blood. The origin of the receptors is a newborn girl in good health.

CDR3 sequence (DNA): TGTGCCAGCAGCCCCGGACAGTACGCTGAAGCTTTCTTT. Its protein product is CASSPGQYAEAFF. The gene calls are TRBV4-2 and TRBJ1-1; maybe TRBD1 (6 bases). Germline values: CDR1 LGHNA, CDR2 YNFKEQ. The CDR3 covers 13 residues. V lost 4 bases and J lost 6, with 12 bases in between.

This clonotype has at least ten counts. The chain is built from TRBV20-1 and TRBJ2-7; 7 bases align to TRBD1. Germline assignment: CDR1 DFQATT and CDR2 SNEGSKA (reference sequence). The CDR3 sequence is 12 residues long. With V trimmed by 6 bases and J by 4 bases, 6 bases remained unmatched. The CDR3 sequence: CSANRDSYEQYF. The CDR3 DNA is TGCAGTGCCAACCGGGACAGTTACGAGCAGTACTTC.

This clonotype turned up a few times. This chain connects TRBV21-1 to TRBJ2-1; TRBD2 was called by the table and not checked on the DNA. The closer fit of TRBJ2-7 to the DNA end suggests the J call may be wrong. TRBV21-1 is a pseudogene. The CDR3 totals 17 residues. CDR3 amino acids: CASSKASGASSYNEQYF. CDR3 in DNA: TGTGCCAGCAGCAAAGCGAGCGGGGCCAGCTCCTACAATGAGCAGTACTTC.

This clonotype occurred many times. The genes are TRBV29-1 and TRBJ1-2; 9 bases match TRBD1. Per germline, CDR1 SQVTM and CDR2 ANQGSEA. Trimming took 1 base from V and 7 from J; bases not matched to a gene: 13. The CDR3 sequence is 16 residues long. In DNA, the CDR3 is TGCAGCGTTGAAGTCCCTGACAGGGGGAGGGAGTGTGGCTACACCTTC. Its translation is CSVEVPDRGRECGYTF.

This clonotype was detected a few times. The chain couples TRBV21-1 to TRBJ2-4; the DNA was not compared with TRBD1, the D call given in the table. TRBV21-1 is labeled a pseudogene. The CDR3 runs 16 residues. The CDR3 is CASFPGTGVAKNIQYF. The CDR3 DNA reads as TGTGCCAGCTTTCCCGGGACAGGCGTCGCCAAAAACATTCAGTACTTC.

This clonotype was recorded a few times. The chain uses TRBV20-1 and TRBJ2-5, with no clear D. Germline values: CDR1 DFQATT, CDR2 SNEGSKA (reference sequence). Trimming took off 1 base at V and 4 bases at J, with 10 bases between the two ends. This CDR3 has 13 residues. In DNA, the CDR3 is TGCAGTGCTAGAGGGGGTCTGACAGAGACCCAGTACTTC. Its translation: CSARGGLTETQYF.

There are a few counts of this clonotype. V and J are TRBV12-3 or TRBV12-4 and TRBJ2-7, with TRBD2 matching over 11 bases. The junction had 16 bases not matched to a gene; V was cut back by 2 bases and J by 4 bases. The CDR3 is 19 amino acids. The CDR3 loop is CASSLNRLTSGDKGYEQYF. Written as DNA, the CDR3 is TGTGCCAGCAGTTTAAATAGGTTGACTAGCGGGGATAAGGGGTACGAGCAGTACTTC.

J is TRBJ2-1 and V is TRBV6-5; maybe TRBD2 (7 bases). The J call may not be correct, given that the DNA end is closer to TRBJ2-7. From germline, CDR1 is MNHEY and CDR2 SVGAGI. This CDR3 has 18 amino acids. The CDR3 loop is CASSYREGGAWGYNEQYF. CDR3 DNA: TGTGCCAGCAGTTACCGAGAAGGGGGGGCCTGGGGGTACAATGAGCAGTACTTC.

This clonotype was seen a handful of times. This chain links TRBV24-1 with TRBJ2-1; TRBD2 is a possible D gene (6 bases). V gave up 1 base and J gave up 7 bases, with 19 bases separating them. The CDR3 extends over 17 amino acids. Germline V CDR1 and CDR2: KGHDR, SFDVKD. Here the CDR3 DNA reads TGTGCCACCAGTGATTTTGGAGGGTCAGGTGGTCGGAATGAGCAGTTCTTC. Protein sequence: CATSDFGGSGGRNEQFF.

Concerning this clonotype: Given a much more abundant clone one base away, this may be a read error. The V call is TRBV5-1, the J call TRBJ2-3; TRBD2 agrees at 12 bases. The CDR3 totals 16 residues. V lost 0 bases to trimming and J lost 3 bases; unmatched junction nucleotides: 2. The V gene's germline CDR1 is SGHRS and CDR2 YFSETQ. The CDR3 sequence is CASSLGLAGETDTQYF. DNA for the CDR3: TGCGCCAGCAGCTTGGGACTAGCGGGAGAAACAGATACGCAGTATTTT.

This clonotype was picked up a small number of times. The V gene is TRBV11-2, the J gene TRBJ2-2; D unresolved. V was pared by 8 bases and J by 6 bases, with 10 bases between. Germline assignment: CDR1 SGHAT and CDR2 FQNNGV. CDR3 size: 12 residues. DNA of the CDR3: TGTGCCAGCCCGGTTTTTGCCGGGGAGCTGTTTTTT. This encodes CASPVFAGELFF.

This clonotype appeared a few times. This chain connects TRBV5-1 to TRBJ2-3; unclear D gene. Germline V gene lookup returns CDR1 SGHRS and CDR2 YFSETQ. With 4 bases removed from V and 4 bases from J, the gap between germline ends came to 16 bases. The CDR3 spans 15 residues. The CDR3 is CASSPARNIPDTQYF. DNA of the CDR3: TGCGCCAGCAGCCCAGCGAGGAACATCCCAGATACGCAGTATTTT. Based on the CDR3 plus reference TRBV5-1 and TRBJ2-3, the full variable domain is KAGVTQTPRYLIKTRGQQVTLSCSPISGHRSVSWYQQTPGQGLQFLFEYFSETQRNKGNFPGRFSGRQFSNSRSEMNVSTLELGDSALYLCASSPARNIPDTQYFGPGTRLTVL.

Notes on this clonotype: This may come from a read error, since a much larger clone is one base off. The rearrangement links TRBV10-3 to TRBJ1-2, with D possibly being TRBD1 (6 bases). The CDR3 contains 14 residues. Germline V CDR1 and CDR2: ENHRY, SYGVKD. The CDR3 spells CTTAGPGVQDGYTF. The CDR3 region has the DNA TGTACCACGGCGGGACCAGGGGTACAGGATGGCTACACCTTC.

This sequence joins TRBV20-1 and TRBJ2-4, with a tentative D call TRBD2 (6 bases). The CDR3 has 14 amino acids. The germline V and J ends were trimmed by 0 bases and 9 bases, with 15 bases remaining between them. Germline values: CDR1 DFQATT, CDR2 SNEGSKA (reference sequence). CDR3 sequence (DNA): TGCAGTGCTAGAGACCTGACTAGGTTGGGCATTCAGTACTTC. It yields the protein CSARDLTRLGIQYF.

This clonotype was recorded at least ten times. Here the CDR3 reads CASSFPATYEQYF. CDR3 sequence (DNA): TGTGCCAGCAGCTTTCCAGCCACCTACGAGCAGTACTTC. This rearrangement joins TRBV7-9 to TRBJ2-7; D not resolved. This CDR3 has 13 residues. Trimming removed 3 bases from V and 2 bases from J, with 8 bases in between. Germline loops: CDR1 SEHNR, CDR2 FQNEAQ (reference sequence).

This clonotype has ten or more counts. A junction end diverges from the germline sequence, so it may reflect a read error. The chain has TRBV5-1 and TRBJ1-4; D may be TRBD1 (6 bases). The germline CDR1 and CDR2 sequences are SGHRS and YFSETQ. The CDR3 is made up of 14 amino acids. Here the CDR3 DNA reads TGTGCCAGCAGTTTAGCAGGGGTCGGTGAAAAACTGTTTTTT. Translation gives CASSLAGVGEKLFF.

This clonotype was detected only a few times. V gene TRBV9 combines with J gene TRBJ1-2, with TRBD1 matching 10 bases. V shed 0 bases, J shed 5 bases, and the junction held 4 bases outside the gene matches. Germline CDR1 reads SGDLS; CDR2 reads YYNGEE. CDR3 length: 15 residues. The CDR3 nucleotides are TGTGCCAGCAGCGTAGGCGGACAGGGGGGGTATGGCTACACCTTC. It is translated as CASSVGGQGGYGYTF.

On this clonotype: Sequence at one end of the junction differs from germline and may be a read error. CDR3 protein: CASPGIAKNILYF. The DNA of the CDR3 is TGTGCCAGCCCCGGGATCGCCAAAAACATTCTGTACTTC. This chain links TRBV25-1 with TRBJ2-4; tentatively, D is TRBD2 (5 bases). Germline V gene lookup returns CDR1 MGHDK and CDR2 SYGVNS. The CDR3 is 13 residues long. The full variable domain, in which reference TRBV25-1 and TRBJ2-4 provide the parts outside the CDR3, is EADIYQTPRYLVIGTGKKITLECSQTMGHDKMYWYQQDPGMELHLIHYSYGVNSTEKGDLSSESTVSRIRTEHFPLTLESARPSHTSQYLCASPGIAKNILYFGAGTRLSVL.

This clonotype appeared many times. Mismatch with germline at one junction end may stem from a read error. The chain combines TRBV5-1 with TRBJ1-2; D is unresolved. Germline V CDR1 and CDR2: SGHRS, YFSETQ. CDR3 length equals 13 residues. CDR3 bases: TGTGCCAGCAGTCTAGGACCAGACTATGGCTACACCTTC. It is translated as CASSLGPDYGYTF. Full variable domain (missing parts from reference TRBV5-1 and TRBJ1-2): KAGVTQTPRYLIKTRGQQVTLSCSPISGHRSVSWYQQTPGQGLQFLFEYFSETQRNKGNFPGRFSGRQFSNSRSEMNVSTLELGDSALYLCASSLGPDYGYTFGSGTRLTVV.

The table lists this clonotype with a few counts. The chain combines TRBV25-1 with TRBJ1-4; perhaps TRBD1 as D (6 bases). Germline V gene lookup returns CDR1 MGHDK and CDR2 SYGVNS. Trimming took 3 bases from V and 4 from J, leaving 12 bases between them. CDR3 length: 15 residues. CDR3 nucleotides: TGTGCCAGCAGTGACACGGGGGCCTTTAATGAAAAACTGTTTTTT. Its protein product is CASSDTGAFNEKLFF. Variable domain in full (rest from reference TRBV25-1 and TRBJ1-4): EADIYQTPRYLVIGTGKKITLECSQTMGHDKMYWYQQDPGMELHLIHYSYGVNSTEKGDLSSESTVSRIRTEHFPLTLESARPSHTSQYLCASSDTGAFNEKLFFGSGTQLSVL.

This clonotype turned up a few times. The chain combines TRBV6-1 with TRBJ1-2, with D tentatively TRBD1 (6 bases). Between the trimmed V and J ends, which lost 6 bases and 2 bases, there was a span of 13 bases. Germline V gene sequence: CDR1 MNHNS, CDR2 SASEGT. The length of the CDR3 is 14 residues. The CDR3 bases are TGTGCCAGCAGGTTAATACAGGGAAACTATGGCTACACCTTC. Its translation is CASRLIQGNYGYTF.

This clonotype appeared a few times. The CDR3 bases are TGTGCCACCAGTGATTTAACATATGGCTACACCTTC. Protein sequence: CATSDLTYGYTF. The genes are TRBV24-1 and TRBJ1-2; D ambiguous. Per the germline V gene, CDR1 is KGHDR and CDR2 is SFDVKD. The CDR3 is 12 amino acids. V lost 1 base and J 5 bases, leaving 4 bases between the germline ends.

This clonotype was observed a single time. This chain joins TRBV14 and TRBJ2-1, with a tentative D call TRBD2 (6 bases). Gene TRBJ2-7 matches the end of the DNA better, so the J call may be wrong. Germline lookup yields CDR1 SGHDN and CDR2 FVKESK. CDR3 size: 17 residues. CDR3 nucleotides: TGTGCCAGCAGCCAAGTATGGGCGGGGTTCTCCTACAATGAGCAGTACTTC. Encoded protein: CASSQVWAGFSYNEQYF.

This clonotype was seen at least ten times. This chain joins TRBV10-3 and TRBJ2-3; no reliable D call. V was cut by 8 bases and J by 3 bases, with 15 bases left in between. This CDR3 is 14 amino acids long. From germline, CDR1 is ENHRY and CDR2 SYGVKD. CDR3 sequence (DNA): TGTGCCATCCGCCAGAGTCATATTACAGATACGCAGTATTTT. Translating gives CAIRQSHITDTQYF.

The chain's CDR3 is CASSLVWGVVTYEQYF. The CDR3 DNA sequence: TGTGCCAGCAGCTTAGTATGGGGAGTAGTAACCTACGAGCAGTACTTC. V is TRBV7-2 and J is TRBJ2-7, with D possibly being TRBD2 (5 bases). The germline V gene encodes CDR1 SGHTA and CDR2 FQGNSA. CDR3 length: 16 amino acids. Deletions cut 1 base from V and 2 bases from J, with 15 bases between. Complete variable domain (other parts from reference TRBV7-2 and TRBJ2-7): GAGVSQSPSNKVTEKGKDVELRCDPISGHTALYWYRQSLGQGLEFLIYFQGNSAPDKSGLPSDRFSAERTGGSVSTLTIQRTQQEDSAVYLCASSLVWGVVTYEQYFGPGTRLTVT.

This chain joins TRBV7-9 and TRBJ1-4; D might be TRBD1 (6 bases). This CDR3 contains 15 residues. The germline V and J ends were trimmed by 4 bases and 4 bases, with 13 bases remaining between them. Germline lookup yields CDR1 SEHNR and CDR2 FQNEAQ (reference sequence). Here the CDR3 reads CASSSYRVDNEKLFF. The CDR3 DNA reads TGTGCCAGCAGCTCCTACAGGGTGGATAATGAAAAACTGTTTTTT.

This clonotype came up many times. This sequence joins TRBV10-3 and TRBJ2-3; D remains unclear. The CDR3 loop spans 11 amino acids. Per germline, CDR1 ENHRY and CDR2 SYGVKD. The V end lost 4 bases, the J end lost 6 bases, and 5 bases lay between the germline ends. For the CDR3, the DNA is TGTGCCATCAGTGTCGCGGATACGCAGTATTTT. Encoded protein: CAISVADTQYF.